Listed below are T cell receptor beta chains from one sample, sequenced in a study of T cells after yellow fever vaccination. MiXCR, run by TCRdb on the 5' RACE reads, gives a single entry per CDR3 protein. The sample lists some 350,000 distinct CDR3 sequences; over 3.5% were seen once. Sequencing was performed on PBMCs, taken 5 days after the yellow fever booster vaccination. These receptors originate from a young man who received the YFV17D yellow fever vaccine. CDR3s include the opening cysteine and the closing phenylalanine or tryptophan. A D gene is named only where the DNA matches it firmly. The size entry is marked missing in some rows and otherwise reads once, few, many or a size class.

D gene	clone size	V gene	J gene	CDR3 protein	CDR3 DNA
-	many	TRBV7-9	TRBJ1-1	CASSLGAGKTEAFF	TGTGCCAGCAGCTTGGGGGCAGGAAAAACTGAAGCTTTCTTT
TRBD1	few	TRBV6-4	TRBJ2-1	CASSDGPGTGGEKDEQFF	TGTGCCAGCAGTGACGGCCCCGGGACAGGGGGCGAAAAGGATGAGCAGTTCTTC
-	few	TRBV7-7	TRBJ2-3	CASSLGVGSTDTQYF	TGTGCCAGCAGCTTGGGCGTCGGTAGCACAGATACGCAGTATTTT
-	many	TRBV7-9	TRBJ2-1	CASSRDPGYNEQFF	TGTGCCAGCAGCCGAGACCCGGGGTACAATGAGCAGTTCTTC
-	-	TRBV5-4	TRBJ2-5	CASAGSVQETQYF	TGTGCCAGCGCAGGCAGCGTCCAAGAGACCCAGTACTTC
-	many	TRBV5-6	TRBJ2-5	CASSSEWGRRFQETQYF	TGTGCCAGCAGCTCCGAGTGGGGGCGACGATTTCAAGAGACCCAGTACTTC
TRBD1	few	TRBV6-5	TRBJ1-4	CASSSPGTGGSANEKLFF	TGTGCCAGCAGTTCCCCCGGGACAGGGGGTTCGGCTAATGAAAAACTGTTTTTT
TRBD1	-	TRBV6-5	TRBJ2-2	CASSPGDRWSTQNTGELFF	TGTGCCAGCAGTCCAGGGGACAGGTGGAGCACCCAGAACACCGGGGAGCTGTTTTTT
-	few	TRBV5-1	TRBJ2-1	CASSLFDPLNEQFF	TGCGCCAGCAGCCTATTTGACCCCCTCAATGAGCAGTTCTTC
-	-	TRBV6-5	TRBJ2-2	CASSYSGSRTGELFF	TGTGCCAGCAGTTACTCCGGGAGTCGGACCGGGGAGCTGTTTTTT
-	-	TRBV19	TRBJ1-2	CASQSGQPSGYTF	TGTGCCAGTCAATCAGGACAGCCTTCTGGCTACACCTTC
-	-	TRBV4-3	TRBJ2-1	CASSGRGPSYNEQFF	TGCGCCAGCAGCGGTAGGGGTCCCTCTTACAATGAGCAGTTCTTC
-	many	TRBV3-1	TRBJ1-2	CASSQVGAADYGYTF	TGTGCCAGCAGCCAAGTTGGTGCCGCCGATTATGGCTACACCTTC
-	few	TRBV14	TRBJ2-5	CASSPGVSSDEETQYF	TGTGCCAGCAGCCCTGGGGTTTCGTCGGATGAAGAGACCCAGTACTTC
-	many	TRBV14	TRBJ2-1	CASSLLGGVSYNEQFF	TGTGCCAGCAGCCTGCTAGGGGGGGTTTCCTACAATGAGCAGTTCTTC
-	-	TRBV19	TRBJ1-3	CASSPSTSGNTIYF	TGTGCCAGTAGTCCCTCGACCTCTGGAAACACCATATATTTT
TRBD1	few	TRBV10-1	TRBJ2-7	CASATGTGGNEQYF	TGCGCCAGCGCAACCGGGACAGGGGGCAACGAGCAGTACTTC
TRBD2	-	TRBV10-2	TRBJ2-3	CASGGLAGADTQYF	TGCGCCAGCGGGGGACTAGCGGGCGCAGATACGCAGTATTTT
TRBD2	few	TRBV24-1	TRBJ2-2	CATSDLRRGSGELFF	TGTGCCACCAGTGATTTGCGGCGGGGGTCCGGGGAGCTGTTTTTT
-	many	TRBV6-1	TRBJ1-3	CASSRQEVASGNTIYF	TGTGCCAGCAGTCGCCAGGAGGTCGCGTCCGGAAACACCATATATTTT
TRBD2	few	TRBV20-1	TRBJ2-3	CSAHLSGTSTDTQYF	TGCAGTGCTCACCTCAGCGGGACTAGCACAGATACGCAGTATTTT
-	few	TRBV4-3	TRBJ1-2	CASTPAARAYGYTF	TGCGCCAGCACGCCTGCGGCGAGGGCTTATGGCTACACCTTC
-	-	TRBV7-2	TRBJ1-1	CASSDQRNTEAFF	TGTGCCAGCAGCGATCAGAGGAACACTGAAGCTTTCTTT
-	-	TRBV6-5	TRBJ2-5	CASSTVGQETQYF	TGTGCCAGCAGCACCGTGGGCCAAGAGACCCAGTACTTC
TRBD1	many	TRBV18	TRBJ2-2	CASSRDRPMSGELFF	TGTGCCAGCTCACGGGACAGACCTATGAGCGGGGAGCTGTTTTTT
-	few	TRBV6-1	TRBJ1-1	CASSRGGSEAFF	TGTGCCAGCAGCCGCGGGGGATCTGAAGCTTTCTTT
-	-	TRBV5-1	TRBJ1-2	CASSTAALWDGYTF	TGCGCCAGCAGCACAGCAGCATTGTGGGATGGCTACACCTTC
-	-	TRBV20-1	TRBJ2-3	CSARDPRTSTDTQYF	TGCAGTGCTAGAGATCCTCGAACAAGCACAGATACGCAGTATTTT
-	few	TRBV13	TRBJ1-6	CASALRDNSPLHF	TGTGCCAGCGCGCTTAGGGATAATTCACCCCTCCACTTT
-	few	TRBV6-4	TRBJ2-2	CASSASGSTGELFF	TGTGCCAGCAGTGCGTCAGGATCCACCGGGGAGCTGTTTTTT
-	-	TRBV5-1	TRBJ1-2	CASSSGLDRANYGYTF	TGCGCCAGCAGCTCGGGACTGGACAGAGCTAACTATGGCTACACCTTC
TRBD1	many	TRBV7-9	TRBJ2-7	CASSGSGQRYVEYEQYF	TGTGCCAGCAGCGGATCGGGACAGCGGTACGTGGAGTACGAGCAGTACTTC
TRBD1	-	TRBV6-6	TRBJ1-2	CASSARDRGFYGYTF	TGTGCCAGCAGTGCCCGGGACAGAGGTTTCTATGGCTACACCTTC
-	-	TRBV12-3/TRBV12-4	TRBJ1-5	CASSSENTNQPQHF	TGTGCCAGCAGTTCAGAAAATACCAATCAGCCCCAGCATTTT
-	-	TRBV4-1	TRBJ1-5	CASSQDWSRNSPPQHF	TGCGCCAGCAGCCAAGATTGGTCGCGGAATTCTCCCCCCCAGCATTTT
-	-	TRBV11-3	TRBJ2-4	CASSLDAVNIQYF	TGTGCCAGCAGCTTAGATGCGGTTAACATTCAGTACTTC
-	-	TRBV29-1	TRBJ2-3	CSVERGDGTDTQYF	TGCAGCGTGGAAAGGGGAGACGGCACAGATACGCAGTATTTT
TRBD1	-	TRBV7-2	TRBJ2-7	CASSVSGQVSYEQYF	TGTGCCAGCAGCGTGTCGGGACAGGTCTCCTACGAGCAGTACTTC
TRBD1	-	TRBV5-1	TRBJ2-3	CASAPTGPNTDTQYF	TGCGCCAGCGCGCCGACAGGGCCTAACACAGATACGCAGTATTTT
-	many	TRBV7-3	TRBJ2-2	CASKEGPNTGELFF	TGTGCCAGCAAGGAGGGGCCTAACACCGGGGAGCTGTTTTTT
TRBD2	few	TRBV20-1	TRBJ2-5	CSALDSGGPETQYF	TGCAGTGCCTTGGATAGCGGGGGGCCGGAGACCCAGTACTTC
-	many	TRBV27	TRBJ2-1	CASSPDHGTAGYNEQFF	TGTGCCAGCAGTCCCGACCACGGGACGGCGGGCTACAATGAGCAGTTCTTC
-	many	TRBV7-2	TRBJ1-5	CASSLGPRGQPQHF	TGTGCCAGCAGCTTAGGCCCTAGGGGGCAGCCCCAGCATTTT
-	few	TRBV7-2	TRBJ1-5	CASSPTPGQPQHF	TGTGCCAGCAGCCCTACCCCGGGGCAGCCCCAGCATTTT
-	few	TRBV25-1	TRBJ1-3	CASSVLSGNTIYF	TGTGCCAGCAGTGTCCTCTCTGGAAACACCATATATTTT
-	many	TRBV10-3	TRBJ2-2	CAISDWGNTGELFF	TGTGCCATCAGTGATTGGGGGAACACCGGGGAGCTGTTTTTT
-	-	TRBV29-1	TRBJ2-1	CSVEWWGSYNEQFF	TGCAGCGTTGAATGGTGGGGGTCCTACAATGAGCAGTTCTTC